This T cell receptor beta chain originates from a study of T cells after yellow fever vaccination. One entry per CDR3 protein, called by TCRdb with MiXCR from the 5' RACE reads. The repertoire consists of about 340,000 distinct CDR3 sequences, with around an eighth occurring once and the leading ten covering about 3%. V shed 5 bases and J shed 2 bases, with 14 bases lying between them. CDR1 MNHEY and CDR2 SVGEGT come from the germline V gene. This CDR3 spans 15 amino acids. The sample was CD4+ T cells sorted from PBMCs, taken 15 days after the yellow fever booster vaccination. V gene TRBV6-2 or TRBV6-3 combines with J gene TRBJ2-3; TRBD2 is a possible D gene (6 bases). The sequence was obtained from a man aged 18 to 29 who received the YFV17D yellow fever vaccine. CDR3 nucleotides: TGTGCCAGCAGTCCTAGGAGGGTATACACAGATACGCAGTATTTT. Translation: CASSPRRVYTDTQYF.